What follows is one TCR beta chain and its context. Its antigen is unidentified. Germline is not matched at one junction end, which may reflect a read error. The data were obtained in a study of T-cell memory formation after mild COVID-19. About the study: Among the donors, TCR clusters were largely specific to each donor.

Study-wide results and caveats: The study detected some responding clones in pre-infection memory, suggesting cross-reactive memory joined. While clones contracting from day 15 to 85 were balanced between CD4 and CD8, later expanders leaned CD4+. There was no confirmation that second-wave clones peaking on day 37 were SARS-CoV-2 specific.

TCRdb re-derived calls from the 5' RACE reads in MiXCR, one entry per CDR3 protein. The table shows 400,000 or so distinct CDR3 sequences, with 20% occurring only once. Input material: PBMCs or a T cell subset sorted from them (not recorded which). This TCR came from an adult woman who had mild COVID-19 (a few samples of this study predate the infection). Cell type and time point are not known.

The CDR3 loop reads CASCFYTGSGTEAFF. CDR3 sequence (DNA): TGTGCCAGCTGTTTCTATACGGGGAGCGGCACTGAAGCTTTCTTT. The chain is built from TRBV12-3 or TRBV12-4 and TRBJ1-1; D is ambiguous. This CDR3 has 15 residues.